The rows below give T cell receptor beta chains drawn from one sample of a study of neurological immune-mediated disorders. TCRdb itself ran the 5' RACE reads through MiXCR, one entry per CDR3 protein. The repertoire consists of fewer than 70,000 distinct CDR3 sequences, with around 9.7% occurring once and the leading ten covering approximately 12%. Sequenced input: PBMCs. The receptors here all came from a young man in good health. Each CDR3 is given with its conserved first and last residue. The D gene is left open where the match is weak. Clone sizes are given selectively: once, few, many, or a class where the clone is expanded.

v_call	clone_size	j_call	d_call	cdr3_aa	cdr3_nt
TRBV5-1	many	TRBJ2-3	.	CASSLSTASTDTQYF	TGCGCCAGCAGCTTGTCGACAGCAAGCACAGATACGCAGTATTTT
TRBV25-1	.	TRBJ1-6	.	CASSQVTNSPLHF	TGTGCCAGCAGTCAGGTGACGAATTCACCCCTCCACTTT
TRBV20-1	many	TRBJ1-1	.	CSATPPVNTEAFF	TGCAGTGCTACTCCACCGGTGAACACTGAAGCTTTCTTT
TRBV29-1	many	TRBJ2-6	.	CSALGGGANVLTF	TGCAGTGCTTTAGGTGGTGGGGCCAACGTCCTGACTTTC
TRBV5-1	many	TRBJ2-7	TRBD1	CASSIIWTGGYEQYF	TGCGCCAGCAGCATTATCTGGACAGGGGGCTACGAGCAGTACTTC
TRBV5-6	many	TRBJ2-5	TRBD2	CASSLRLADRTQYF	TGTGCCAGCAGCTTGAGACTAGCAGATAGGACCCAGTACTTC
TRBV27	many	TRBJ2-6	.	CASSTWTNLDSGANVLTF	TGTGCCAGCAGTACGTGGACAAACCTCGACTCTGGGGCCAACGTCCTGACTTTC
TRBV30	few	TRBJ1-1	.	CAWAGVMNTEAFF	TGTGCCTGGGCAGGGGTGATGAACACTGAAGCTTTCTTT
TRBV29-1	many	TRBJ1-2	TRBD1	CSVGTAATGDGYTF	TGCAGCGTTGGGACCGCGGCGACAGGGGACGGCTACACCTTC
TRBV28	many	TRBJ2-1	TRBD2	CASTRLAGGRVEQFF	TGTGCCAGCACCCGTCTAGCGGGAGGCCGGGTTGAGCAGTTCTTC
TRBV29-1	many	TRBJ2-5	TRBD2	CSVEGSSGRVRETQYF	TGCAGCGTTGAAGGATCTAGCGGGAGGGTTCGAGAGACCCAGTACTTC
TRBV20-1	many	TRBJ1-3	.	CSARDLRTADSGNTIYF	TGCAGTGCTAGAGATTTAAGGACAGCGGACTCTGGAAACACCATATATTTT
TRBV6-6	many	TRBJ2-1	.	CASSGPGAASYNEQFF	TGTGCCAGCAGCGGGCCAGGGGCGGCCTCCTACAATGAGCAGTTCTTC
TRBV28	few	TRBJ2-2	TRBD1	CASRSRGGEDTGELFF	TGTGCCAGCAGATCGCGAGGGGGCGAAGACACCGGGGAGCTGTTTTTT
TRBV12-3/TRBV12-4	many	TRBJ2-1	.	CASSSLGGFDEQFF	TGTGCCAGCAGTTCTTTAGGGGGTTTCGATGAGCAGTTCTTC
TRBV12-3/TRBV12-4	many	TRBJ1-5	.	CASRGSTASNQPQHF	TGTGCCAGCAGGGGCTCGACAGCTAGCAATCAGCCCCAGCATTTT
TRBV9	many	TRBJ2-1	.	CASSVVGGDYNEQFF	TGTGCCAGCAGCGTAGTGGGGGGAGACTACAATGAGCAGTTCTTC
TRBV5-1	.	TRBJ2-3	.	CASSFHSTDTQYF	TGCGCCAGCAGCTTTCATAGCACAGATACGCAGTATTTT
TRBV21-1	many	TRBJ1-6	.	CASSKGGDNSPLHF	TGTGCCAGCAGCAAAGGGGGGGATAATTCACCCCTCCACTTT
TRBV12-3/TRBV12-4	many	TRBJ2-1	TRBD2	CASIPDAGGRWNEQFF	TGTGCCAGCATCCCTGACGCGGGAGGAAGGTGGAATGAGCAGTTCTTC
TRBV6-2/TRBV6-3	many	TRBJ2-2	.	CASSFRGVPKANTGELFF	TGTGCCAGCAGTTTCAGGGGCGTCCCTAAAGCGAACACCGGGGAGCTGTTTTTT
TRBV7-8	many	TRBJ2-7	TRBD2	CASSVGTSGSYEQYF	TGTGCCAGCAGCGTCGGGACTAGCGGCTCCTACGAGCAGTACTTC
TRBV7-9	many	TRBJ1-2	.	CASTSSGVLYGYTF	TGTGCCAGCACTTCATCGGGCGTGCTCTATGGCTACACCTTC
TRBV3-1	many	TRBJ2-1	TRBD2	CASSHGTSGTFNEQFF	TGTGCCAGCAGCCATGGGACTAGCGGGACCTTCAATGAGCAGTTCTTC
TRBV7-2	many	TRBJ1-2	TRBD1	CASSTYRDSYGYTF	TGTGCCAGCAGCACCTATCGGGACAGCTATGGCTACACCTTC
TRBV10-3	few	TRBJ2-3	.	CAISDPRRQTDTQYF	TGTGCCATCAGTGACCCCAGGCGCCAAACAGATACGCAGTATTTT
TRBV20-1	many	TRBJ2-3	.	CSAREFTDTQYF	TGCAGTGCTAGAGAGTTCACAGATACGCAGTATTTT
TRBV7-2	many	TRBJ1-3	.	CASVASPGNTIYF	TGTGCCAGCGTTGCAAGTCCTGGAAACACCATATATTTT
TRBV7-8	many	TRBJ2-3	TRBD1	CASSTPRDRVITDTQYF	TGTGCCAGCAGCACACCCCGGGACAGGGTCATCACAGATACGCAGTATTTT
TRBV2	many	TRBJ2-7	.	CASSEPRYEQYF	TGTGCCAGCAGTGAACCCCGATACGAGCAGTACTTC
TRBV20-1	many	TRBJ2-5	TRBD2	CSARELPGLAGLKETQYF	TGCAGTGCTAGAGAACTTCCGGGACTAGCGGGCCTTAAAGAGACCCAGTACTTC
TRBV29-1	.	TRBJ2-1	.	CSGGGLGTNEQFF	TGCAGCGGTGGGGGGCTAGGAACCAATGAGCAGTTCTTC
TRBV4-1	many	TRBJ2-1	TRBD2	CASSQERAGTNEQFF	TGCGCCAGCAGCCAAGAAAGAGCGGGAACCAATGAGCAGTTCTTC
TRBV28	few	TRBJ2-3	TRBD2	CASSSPLSGRGTDTQYF	TGTGCCAGCAGTTCACCCTTGAGCGGGAGAGGCACAGATACGCAGTATTTT
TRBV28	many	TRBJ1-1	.	CASSYLVRNTEAFF	TGTGCCAGCAGTTACCTCGTCAGGAACACTGAAGCTTTCTTT
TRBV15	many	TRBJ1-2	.	CATSRDQGANYGYTF	TGTGCCACCAGCAGAGATCAAGGAGCTAACTATGGCTACACCTTC
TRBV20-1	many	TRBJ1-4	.	CSAGGGGYNEKLFF	TGCAGTGCTGGAGGAGGAGGTTACAATGAAAAACTGTTTTTT
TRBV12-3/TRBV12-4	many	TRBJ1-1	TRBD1	CASTNLRQGVMNTEAFF	TGTGCCAGCACCAACCTACGACAGGGGGTGATGAACACTGAAGCTTTCTTT
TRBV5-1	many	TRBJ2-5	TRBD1	CASSKGEVGTGGAETQYF	TGCGCCAGCAGCAAAGGAGAAGTCGGGACAGGGGGCGCGGAGACCCAGTACTTC
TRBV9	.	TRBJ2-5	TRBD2	CASILMGSGAQETQYF	TGTGCCAGCATCTTAATGGGGAGCGGGGCCCAAGAGACCCAGTACTTC
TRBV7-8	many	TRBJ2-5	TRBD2	CASSFGEGLAFGTQYF	TGTGCCAGCAGCTTCGGGGAAGGACTAGCTTTTGGGACCCAGTACTTC
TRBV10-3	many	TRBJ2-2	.	CAISTTGELFF	TGTGCCATCAGCACCACCGGGGAGCTGTTTTTT
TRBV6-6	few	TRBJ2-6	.	CASSYERGISSGANVLTF	TGTGCCAGCAGTTACGAAAGGGGAATTAGCTCTGGGGCCAACGTCCTGACTTTC
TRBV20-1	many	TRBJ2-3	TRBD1	CSANLVKDRAITDTQYF	TGCAGTGCTAACCTAGTGAAGGACAGGGCGATCACAGATACGCAGTATTTT
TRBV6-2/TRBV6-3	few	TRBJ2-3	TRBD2	CASQSGTQGTDTQYF	TGTGCCAGCCAGAGCGGGACGCAAGGCACAGATACGCAGTATTTT
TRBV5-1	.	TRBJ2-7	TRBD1	CASSLLGYSGTGNGDEQYF	TGCGCCAGCAGCTTGCTAGGATACTCCGGGACAGGAAATGGGGACGAGCAGTACTTC
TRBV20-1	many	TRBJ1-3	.	CSATKQGFGNTIYF	TGCAGTGCTACAAAACAGGGCTTTGGAAACACCATATATTTT
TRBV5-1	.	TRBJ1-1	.	CASSFSQTVRVMMNTEAFF	TGCGCCAGCAGCTTTTCCCAAACAGTGAGGGTTATGATGAACACTGAAGCTTTCTTT
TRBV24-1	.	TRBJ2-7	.	CATSPGFSYEQYF	TGTGCCACCAGTCCGGGATTCTCCTACGAGCAGTACTTC
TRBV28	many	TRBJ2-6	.	CASSLPPQGSGANVLTF	TGTGCCAGCAGTTTGCCTCCCCAGGGGTCTGGGGCCAACGTCCTGACTTTC
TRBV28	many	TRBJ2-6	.	CASSAVASGANVLTF	TGTGCCAGCAGTGCAGTCGCCTCTGGGGCCAACGTCCTGACTTTC
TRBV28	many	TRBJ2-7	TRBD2	CASSLFLAGVEQYF	TGTGCCAGCAGTTTATTTCTAGCGGGAGTCGAGCAGTACTTC
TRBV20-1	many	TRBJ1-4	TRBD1	CSATTTGDEKLFF	TGCAGTGCTACGACCACAGGGGACGAAAAACTGTTTTTT
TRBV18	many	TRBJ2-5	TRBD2	CASSQTAGYQETQYF	TGTGCCAGCTCACAAACAGCGGGGTACCAAGAGACCCAGTACTTC
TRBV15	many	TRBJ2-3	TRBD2	CATSRTPGTSGRGTDTQYF	TGTGCCACCAGCAGAACCCCCGGGACTAGCGGGAGGGGCACAGATACGCAGTATTTT
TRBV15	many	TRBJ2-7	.	CATSNRTEQYF	TGTGCCACCAGCAACCGGACGGAGCAGTACTTC
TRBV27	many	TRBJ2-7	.	CASNRRVLEQYF	TGTGCCAGCAATCGGAGGGTGCTCGAGCAGTACTTC
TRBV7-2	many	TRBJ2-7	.	CASSRQGTASYEQYF	TGTGCCAGCAGCAGACAAGGAACTGCCTCCTACGAGCAGTACTTC
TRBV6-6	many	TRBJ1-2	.	CASSYSNRVDGYTF	TGTGCCAGCAGTTACTCGAATAGGGTGGATGGCTACACCTTC
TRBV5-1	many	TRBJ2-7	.	CASSPGVGYQTYEQYF	TGCGCCAGCAGCCCAGGAGTAGGGTACCAGACCTACGAGCAGTACTTC